This TCR beta chain stems from a study of CD8 T cells in Susac syndrome. V was trimmed by 1 base and J by 4 bases, leaving 10 bases between them. CDR3 length: 14 residues. Reverse transcription used roughly 0.45 to 1 ug RNA and random hexamers. It was immunoSEQ multiplex PCR that amplified TCR beta CDR3 across 54 Vbeta and 13 Jbeta. TCRdb itself ran the immunoSEQ multiplex PCR reads through MiXCR, one entry per CDR3 protein. Among around 69,000 distinct CDR3 sequences listed, nearly 96% were seen once. Sequencing targeted TCR beta in T cells from blood (CD8+ and CD4+). The sequencing sample was made of CD4+ T cells from PBMCs. This clonotype originated in a human donor with multiple sclerosis. This chain joins TRBV12-3 or TRBV12-4 and TRBJ1-2; no reliable D call. In DNA, the CDR3 is TGTGCCAGCAGTTTAGGGTCAGATAGCTATGGCTACACCTTC. Its translation is CASSLGSDSYGYTF.